This T cell receptor (beta chain) was sequenced during a study of blood T cell repertoires in COVID-19. Across the study: There were acute and convalescent COVID-19 samples, and they came from the United States, Italy and Spain. Nucleic acid was either cDNA or gDNA, and it came from T cells, B-cell-depleted T cells, or PBMCs.

As processed by the authors: For nucleated cells, counts were estimated from reference gene primer amplification. Data came from immunoSEQ multiplex PCR; TCRdb stores just in-frame clones and leaves some out. V and J calls and clone size are given by that table; D and trimming were obtained from the DNA. The sample contains roughly 230,000 clones, roughly nine tenths of which appear only once. The CDR3 has 16 residues. The V end lost 5 bases, the J end lost 4 bases, and 17 bases lay between the germline ends. Per germline, CDR1 SGHAT and CDR2 FQNNGV. The sequenced sample was peripheral blood. The V and J genes are TRBV11-2 and TRBJ2-2, with D tentatively TRBD1 (5 bases). The TCR originated in a woman in her thirties or forties who had recovered from COVID-19. CDR3 residues: CASSTRSGMSTGELFF. The CDR3 DNA follows: TGTGCCAGCAGCACCCGATCAGGGATGAGCACCGGGGAGCTGTTTTTT.